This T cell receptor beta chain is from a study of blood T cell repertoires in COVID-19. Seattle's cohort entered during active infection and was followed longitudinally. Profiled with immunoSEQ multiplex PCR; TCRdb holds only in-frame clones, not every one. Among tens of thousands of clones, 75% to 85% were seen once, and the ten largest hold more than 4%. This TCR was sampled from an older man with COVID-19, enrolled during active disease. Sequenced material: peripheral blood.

The CDR3 DNA follows: TGTGCCAGCAGGGCGGGAAGCGGTGGCTACACCTTC. This translates into CASRAGSGGYTF. V gene TRBV7-2 combines with J gene TRBJ1-2, with D uncertain. Trimming removed 6 bases at V and 7 bases at J, with 12 bases between. CDR3 length: 12 amino acids. Germline V gene lookup returns CDR1 SGHTA and CDR2 FQGNSA.